The sequence of this T cell receptor beta chain was determined in a study of T-cell memory formation after mild COVID-19. Study-wide context: Across donors, TCR clusters were largely donor specific. General study findings and limits: Later expanders leaned CD4+, whereas clones that contracted between day 15 and 85 were balanced CD4/CD8. The pre-infection memory compartment contained some responding clones, suggesting cross-reactive memory joined. SARS-CoV-2 specificity was not confirmed for second-wave clones peaking on day 37.

As concerns this clonotype: Antigen specificity is unknown.

The CDR3 extends over 16 amino acids. J gave up 2 bases and V 3 bases, and 7 bases lay outside the gene matches. TCRdb used MiXCR to reprocess the 5' RACE reads, holding one entry per CDR3 protein. The sample has fewer than 650,000 distinct CDR3 sequences; about a fifth are singletons. This sequence originates from an adult woman who had mild COVID-19 (a few samples of this study predate the infection). Cell type and time point are not known. The sample was PBMCs or a T cell subset sorted from them (not recorded which). J is TRBJ2-3 and V is TRBV12-3 or TRBV12-4; 8 bases are a match to TRBD2. DNA for the CDR3: TGTGCCAGCAGTTTTGAAGCGGGAGAACCCACAGATACGCAGTATTTT. Translation: CASSFEAGEPTDTQYF.